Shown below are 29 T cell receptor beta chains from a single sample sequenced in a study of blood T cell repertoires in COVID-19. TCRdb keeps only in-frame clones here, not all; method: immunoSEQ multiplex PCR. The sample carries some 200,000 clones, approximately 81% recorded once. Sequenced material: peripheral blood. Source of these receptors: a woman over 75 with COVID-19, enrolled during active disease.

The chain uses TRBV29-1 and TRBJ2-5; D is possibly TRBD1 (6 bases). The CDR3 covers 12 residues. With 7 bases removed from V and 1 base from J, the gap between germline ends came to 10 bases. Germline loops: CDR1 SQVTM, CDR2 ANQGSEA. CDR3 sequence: CSGRTAQETQYF. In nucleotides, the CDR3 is TGCAGCGGCCGGACAGCCCAAGAGACCCAGTACTTC.

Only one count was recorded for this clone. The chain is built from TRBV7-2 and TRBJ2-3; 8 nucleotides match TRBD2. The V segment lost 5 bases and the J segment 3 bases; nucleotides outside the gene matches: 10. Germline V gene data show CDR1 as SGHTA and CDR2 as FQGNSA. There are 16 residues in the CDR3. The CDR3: CASSPAGRGATDTQYF. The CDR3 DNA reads TGTGCCAGCAGCCCTGCCGGGCGGGGGGCGACAGATACGCAGTATTTT.

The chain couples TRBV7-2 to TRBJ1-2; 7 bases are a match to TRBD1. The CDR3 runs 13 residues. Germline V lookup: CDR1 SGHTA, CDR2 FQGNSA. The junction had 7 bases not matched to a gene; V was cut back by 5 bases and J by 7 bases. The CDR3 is CASSQGGVRGYTF. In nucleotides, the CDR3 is TGTGCCAGCAGCCAAGGGGGCGTACGTGGCTACACCTTC.

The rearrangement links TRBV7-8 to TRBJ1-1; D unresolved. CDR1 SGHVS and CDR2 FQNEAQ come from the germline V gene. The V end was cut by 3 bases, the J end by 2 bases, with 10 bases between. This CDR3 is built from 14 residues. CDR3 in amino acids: CASSFSSGNTEAFF. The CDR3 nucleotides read TGTGCCAGCAGCTTTAGCAGCGGTAACACTGAAGCTTTCTTT.

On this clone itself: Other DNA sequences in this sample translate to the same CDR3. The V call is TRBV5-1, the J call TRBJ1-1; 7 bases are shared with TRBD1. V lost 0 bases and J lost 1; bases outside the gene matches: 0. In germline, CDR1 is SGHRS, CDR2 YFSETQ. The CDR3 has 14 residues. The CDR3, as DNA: TGCGCCAGCAGCTTGGAGGGGGCGAACACTGAAGCTTTCTTT. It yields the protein CASSLEGANTEAFF.

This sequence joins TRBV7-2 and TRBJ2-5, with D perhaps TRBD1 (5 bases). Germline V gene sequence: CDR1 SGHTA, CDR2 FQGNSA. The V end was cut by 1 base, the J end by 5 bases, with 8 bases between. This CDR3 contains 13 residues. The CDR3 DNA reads TGTGCCAGCAGCTTAGTGGGGCCGGAGACCCAGTACTTC. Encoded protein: CASSLVGPETQYF.

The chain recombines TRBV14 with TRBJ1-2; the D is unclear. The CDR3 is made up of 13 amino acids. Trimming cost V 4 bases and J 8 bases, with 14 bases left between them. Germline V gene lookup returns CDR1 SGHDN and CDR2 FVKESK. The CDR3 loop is CASSPAGSVGYTF. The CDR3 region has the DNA TGTGCCAGCAGCCCCGCGGGGTCGGTGGGCTACACCTTC.

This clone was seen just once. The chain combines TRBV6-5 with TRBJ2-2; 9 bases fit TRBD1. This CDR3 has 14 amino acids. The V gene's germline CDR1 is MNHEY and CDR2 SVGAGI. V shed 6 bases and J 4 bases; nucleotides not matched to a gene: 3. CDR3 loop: CASRYRGPTGELFF. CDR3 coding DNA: TGTGCCAGCAGGTACAGGGGGCCCACCGGGGAGCTGTTTTTT.

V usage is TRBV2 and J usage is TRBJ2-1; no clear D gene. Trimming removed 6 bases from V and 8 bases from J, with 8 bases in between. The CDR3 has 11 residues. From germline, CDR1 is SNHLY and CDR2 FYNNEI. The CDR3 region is CASRWAYEQFF. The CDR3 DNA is TGTGCCAGCAGGTGGGCATATGAGCAGTTCTTC. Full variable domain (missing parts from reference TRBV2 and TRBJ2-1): EPEVTQTPSHQVTQMGQEVILRCVPISNHLYFYWYRQILGQKVEFLVSFYNNEISEKSEIFDDQFSVERPDGSNFTLKIRSTKLEDSAMYFCASRWAYEQFFGPGTRLTVL.

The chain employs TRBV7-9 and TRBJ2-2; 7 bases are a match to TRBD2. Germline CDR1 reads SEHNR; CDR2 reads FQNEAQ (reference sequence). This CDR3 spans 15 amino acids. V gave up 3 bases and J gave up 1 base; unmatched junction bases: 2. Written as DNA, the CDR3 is TGTGCCAGCAGCTTCGGCGGGGGGAACACCGGGGAGCTGTTTTTT. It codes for CASSFGGGNTGELFF.

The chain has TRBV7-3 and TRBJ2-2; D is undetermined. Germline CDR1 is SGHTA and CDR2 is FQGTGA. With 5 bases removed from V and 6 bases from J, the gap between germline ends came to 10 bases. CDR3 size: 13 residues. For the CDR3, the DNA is TGTGCCAGCAGCCCCACCCCGGCCGGGGAGCTGTTTTTT. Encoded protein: CASSPTPAGELFF.

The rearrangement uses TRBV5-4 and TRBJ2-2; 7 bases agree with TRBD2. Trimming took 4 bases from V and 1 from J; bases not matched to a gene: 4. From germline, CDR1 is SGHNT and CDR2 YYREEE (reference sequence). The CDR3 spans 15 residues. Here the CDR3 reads CASSETGGNTGELFF. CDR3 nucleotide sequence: TGTGCCAGCAGCGAAACGGGGGGGAACACCGGGGAGCTGTTTTTT.

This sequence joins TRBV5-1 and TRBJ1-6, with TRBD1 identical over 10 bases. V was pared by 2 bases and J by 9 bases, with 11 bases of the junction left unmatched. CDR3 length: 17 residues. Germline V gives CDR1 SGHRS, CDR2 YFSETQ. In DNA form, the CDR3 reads TGCGCCAGCAGCTTCTTGTATCTGGGACAGGGGACTTCACCCCTCCACTTT. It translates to CASSFLYLGQGTSPLHF.

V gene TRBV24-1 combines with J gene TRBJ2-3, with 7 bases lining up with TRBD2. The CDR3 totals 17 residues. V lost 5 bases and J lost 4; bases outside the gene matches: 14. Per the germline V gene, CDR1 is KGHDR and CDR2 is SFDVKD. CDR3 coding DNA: TGTGCCACCAGTGGTCCCGGGACTACCAAGGGCTCAGATACGCAGTATTTT. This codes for CATSGPGTTKGSDTQYF.

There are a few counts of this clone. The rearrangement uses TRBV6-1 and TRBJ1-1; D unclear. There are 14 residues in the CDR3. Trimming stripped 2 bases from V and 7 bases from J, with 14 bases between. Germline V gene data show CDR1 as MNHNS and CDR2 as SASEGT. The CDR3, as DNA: TGTGCCAGCAGTGAAAGTCCCAATGGCCGTGAAGCTTTCTTT. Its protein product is CASSESPNGREAFF.

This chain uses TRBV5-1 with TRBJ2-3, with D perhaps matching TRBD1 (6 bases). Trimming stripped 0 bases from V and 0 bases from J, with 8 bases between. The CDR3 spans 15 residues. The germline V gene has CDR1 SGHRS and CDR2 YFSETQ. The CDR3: CASSLATGSTDTQYF. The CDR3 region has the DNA TGCGCCAGCAGCTTGGCCACAGGGAGCACAGATACGCAGTATTTT. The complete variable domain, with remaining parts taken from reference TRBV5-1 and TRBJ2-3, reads KAGVTQTPRYLIKTRGQQVTLSCSPISGHRSVSWYQQTPGQGLQFLFEYFSETQRNKGNFPGRFSGRQFSNSRSEMNVSTLELGDSALYLCASSLATGSTDTQYFGPGTRLTVL.

DNA for the CDR3: TGTGCCAGCTTGTTACTCAACACCGGGGAGCTGTTTTTT. Its translation: CASLLLNTGELFF. This rearrangement joins TRBV6-5 to TRBJ2-2; D remains unclear. V gave up 8 bases and J gave up 2 bases, with 9 bases separating them. The CDR3 loop spans 13 amino acids. CDR1 and CDR2 from the germline V gene are MNHEY and SVGAGI.

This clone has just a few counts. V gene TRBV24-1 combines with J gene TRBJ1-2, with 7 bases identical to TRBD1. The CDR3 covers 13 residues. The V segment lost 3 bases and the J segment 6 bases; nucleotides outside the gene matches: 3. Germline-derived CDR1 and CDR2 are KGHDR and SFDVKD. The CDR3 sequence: CATSDPGTDGYTF. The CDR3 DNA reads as TGTGCCACCAGTGATCCCGGGACAGATGGCTACACCTTC.

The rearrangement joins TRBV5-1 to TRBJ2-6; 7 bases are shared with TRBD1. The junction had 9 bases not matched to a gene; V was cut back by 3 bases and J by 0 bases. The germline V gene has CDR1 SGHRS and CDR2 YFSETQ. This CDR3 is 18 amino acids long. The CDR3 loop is CASSSTGTALSGANVLTF. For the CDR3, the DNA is TGCGCCAGCAGCTCTACCGGGACAGCGCTCTCTGGGGCCAACGTCCTGACTTTC.

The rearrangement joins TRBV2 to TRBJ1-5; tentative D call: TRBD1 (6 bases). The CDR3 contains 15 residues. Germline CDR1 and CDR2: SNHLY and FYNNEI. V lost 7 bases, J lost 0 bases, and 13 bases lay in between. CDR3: CASNLGQYSNQPQHF. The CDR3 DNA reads TGTGCCAGCAATTTAGGACAGTATAGCAATCAGCCCCAGCATTTT.

In DNA form, the CDR3 reads TGTGCCAGCAGTGAAGCCGGGACAGGGGGCGGCTATGGCTACACCTTC. Translated: CASSEAGTGGGYGYTF. J is TRBJ1-2 and V is TRBV6-1; 12 bases match TRBD1. The length of the CDR3 is 16 residues. Germline V lookup: CDR1 MNHNS, CDR2 SASEGT. V gave up 0 bases and J gave up 4 bases; unmatched junction bases: 3.

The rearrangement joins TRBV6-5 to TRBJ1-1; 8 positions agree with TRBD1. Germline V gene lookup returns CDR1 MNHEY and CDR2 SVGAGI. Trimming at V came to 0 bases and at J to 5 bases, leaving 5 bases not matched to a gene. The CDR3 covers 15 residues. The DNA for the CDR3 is TGTGCCAGCAGTTACTCCTTGGACAGGGCTACTGAAGCTTTCTTT. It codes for CASSYSLDRATEAFF.

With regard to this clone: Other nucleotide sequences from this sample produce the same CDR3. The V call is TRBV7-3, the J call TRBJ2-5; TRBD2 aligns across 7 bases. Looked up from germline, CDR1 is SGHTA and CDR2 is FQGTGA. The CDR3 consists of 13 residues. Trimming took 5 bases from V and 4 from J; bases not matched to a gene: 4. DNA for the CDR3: TGTGCCAGCAGCCCCCGCGGGGGAGAGACCCAGTACTTC. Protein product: CASSPRGGETQYF.

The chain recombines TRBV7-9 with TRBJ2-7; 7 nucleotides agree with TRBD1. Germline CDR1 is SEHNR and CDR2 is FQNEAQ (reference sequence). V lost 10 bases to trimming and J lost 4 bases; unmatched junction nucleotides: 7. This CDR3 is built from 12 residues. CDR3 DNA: TGTGCCACTGGTGGGACAGATTACGAGCAGTACGTC. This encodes CATGGTDYEQYV.

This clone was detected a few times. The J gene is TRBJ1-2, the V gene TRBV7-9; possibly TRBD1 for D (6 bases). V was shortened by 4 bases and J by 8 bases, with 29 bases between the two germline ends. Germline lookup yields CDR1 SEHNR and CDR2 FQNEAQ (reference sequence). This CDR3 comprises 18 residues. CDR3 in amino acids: CASSSLTGISDRLGGYTF. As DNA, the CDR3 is TGTGCCAGCAGCTCCCTGACAGGCATTAGTGACCGTCTTGGGGGCTACACCTTC.

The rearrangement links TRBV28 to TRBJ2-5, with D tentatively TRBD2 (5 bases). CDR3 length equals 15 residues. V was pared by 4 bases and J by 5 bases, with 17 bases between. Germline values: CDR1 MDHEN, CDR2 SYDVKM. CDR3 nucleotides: TGTGCCAGCAGTTCACCTATTAAGGGCGGGGAGACCCAGTACTTC. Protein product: CASSSPIKGGETQYF.

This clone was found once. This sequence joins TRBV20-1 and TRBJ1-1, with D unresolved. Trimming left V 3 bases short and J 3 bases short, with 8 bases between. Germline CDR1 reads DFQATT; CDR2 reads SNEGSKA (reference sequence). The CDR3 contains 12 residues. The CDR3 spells CSASVTHTEAFF. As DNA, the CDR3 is TGCAGTGCTAGTGTCACACACACTGAAGCTTTCTTT.

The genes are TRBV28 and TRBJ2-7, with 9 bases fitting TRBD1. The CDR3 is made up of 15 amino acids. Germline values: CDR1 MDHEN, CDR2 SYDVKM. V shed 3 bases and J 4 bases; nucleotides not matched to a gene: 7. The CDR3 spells CASSFVTGGLYEQYF. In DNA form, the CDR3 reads TGTGCCAGCAGTTTCGTCACAGGGGGCTTATACGAGCAGTACTTC.

The CDR3 DNA reads as TGTGCCAGCAGCGCGGACAGGGAATATGGCTACACCTTC. Protein product: CASSADREYGYTF. The genes are TRBV9 and TRBJ1-2, with 8 bases fitting TRBD1. Germline V gene data show CDR1 as SGDLS and CDR2 as YYNGEE. V lost 3 bases, J lost 5 bases, and 3 bases stayed unmatched. This CDR3 is 13 amino acids long.